Shown below are 26 T cell receptor beta chains from a single sample sequenced in a study of blood T cell repertoires in COVID-19. The repertoire was sequenced with immunoSEQ multiplex PCR; TCRdb's copy has only in-frame clones and lacks some. The sample comprises 210,000 or so clones, about 82% of which are singletons, and around 5.5% rests with the top ten. The sample comprised peripheral blood. Receptors were obtained from a man aged 50 or older with COVID-19, enrolled during active disease.

The gene calls are TRBV6-2 or TRBV6-3 and TRBJ2-7; 9 bases agree with TRBD2. The V segment lost 4 bases and the J segment 6 bases; nucleotides outside the gene matches: 7. Looked up from germline, CDR1 is MNHEY and CDR2 is SVGEGT. The CDR3 consists of 14 residues. As DNA, the CDR3 is TGTGCCAGCAGTTTTAGCGGGGGAGGTCTCGAGCAGTACTTC. It specifies CASSFSGGGLEQYF.

The gene calls are TRBV28 and TRBJ1-1, with a possible D match to TRBD1 (6 bases). CDR1 MDHEN and CDR2 SYDVKM come from the germline V gene. The V end was cut by 7 bases, the J end by 5 bases, with 20 bases between. The CDR3 contains 15 residues. The CDR3 here is CASIGGVGRGTEAFF. The CDR3 coding sequence is TGTGCCAGCATAGGGGGTGTAGGCAGAGGGACTGAAGCTTTCTTT.

In the case of this clone: Other DNA sequences of this sample code for an identical CDR3. The CDR3 region has the DNA TGTGCCAGCAGTTACGGGGGCTTGAACACTGAAGCTTTCTTT. It is translated as CASSYGGLNTEAFF. The rearrangement links TRBV6-5 to TRBJ1-1; maybe TRBD1 (6 bases). V dropped 2 bases and J dropped 0 bases, with 7 bases sitting between them. CDR1 is MNHEY and CDR2 is SVGAGI in the germline V gene. The CDR3 contains 14 residues.

The V call is TRBV3-1 (or the pseudogene TRBV3-2), the J call TRBJ1-3; possibly TRBD1 for D (6 bases). The V end was cut by 4 bases, the J end by 2 bases, with 9 bases between. The CDR3 has 14 amino acids. Germline-derived CDR1 and CDR2 are LGHDT and YNNKEL (reference sequence). The CDR3, as DNA: TGTGCCAGCAGCCCTCAGGGGACTGGAAACACCATATATTTT. This sequence encodes CASSPQGTGNTIYF.

The rearrangement uses TRBV4-2 and TRBJ2-1, with a possible D match to TRBD2 (5 bases). V was trimmed by 1 base and J by 0 bases, leaving 16 bases between them. The CDR3 sequence is 18 residues long. Germline values: CDR1 LGHNA, CDR2 YNFKEQ. The CDR3 DNA follows: TGTGCCAGCAGCCAAGTCTCGCGGGCCCTAACCTCCTACAATGAGCAGTTCTTC. Its protein is CASSQVSRALTSYNEQFF.

The chain links TRBV6-6 to TRBJ2-3, with D possibly being TRBD1 (6 bases). There are 14 residues in the CDR3. CDR1 is MNHNY, CDR2 SVGAGI, per germline (reference sequence). V dropped 7 bases and J dropped 3 bases, with 14 bases sitting between them. CDR3 residues: CASTRLGGTDTQYF. Here the CDR3 DNA reads TGTGCCAGCACCCGCTTAGGGGGTACAGATACGCAGTATTTT.

V is TRBV6-4 and J is TRBJ2-2, with TRBD2 identical over 7 bases. Germline V lookup: CDR1 MRHNA, CDR2 SNTAGT. CDR3 length equals 14 residues. Trimming cost V 5 bases and J 3 bases; bases outside gene matches: 3. CDR3 bases: TGTGCCAGCAGTCAACGGGGGGACACCGGGGAGCTGTTTTTT. This encodes CASSQRGDTGELFF.

The CDR3 DNA follows: TGTGCCAGCAGCTTAGTTGGGGGGGTCACCAAAAACATTCAGTACTTC. It translates to CASSLVGGVTKNIQYF. The chain combines TRBV13 with TRBJ2-4; 7 nucleotides agree with TRBD2. CDR1 is PRHDT, CDR2 FYEKMQ, per germline (reference sequence). V shed 1 base and J 2 bases; nucleotides not matched to a gene: 5. The CDR3 is 16 residues long.

The chain has TRBV6-4 and TRBJ1-1; D gene ambiguous. Trimming removed 4 bases at V and 2 bases at J, with 11 bases between. CDR3 length: 14 amino acids. The V gene's germline CDR1 is MRHNA and CDR2 SNTAGT. The CDR3 coding sequence is TGTGCCAGCAGTGCAGGTTTGGGCAACACTGAAGCTTTCTTT. Translation: CASSAGLGNTEAFF.

The chain carries TRBV9 and TRBJ1-5; D remains unclear. In germline, CDR1 is SGDLS, CDR2 YYNGEE. CDR3 size: 15 residues. With 4 bases removed from V and 5 bases from J, the gap between germline ends came to 16 bases. In nucleotides, the CDR3 is TGTGCCAGCAGCCTCCGAGGGCAGGTGGATCAGCCCCAGCATTTT. It codes for CASSLRGQVDQPQHF.

The gene calls are TRBV27 and TRBJ2-3; 7 positions match TRBD2. Germline V gives CDR1 MNHEY, CDR2 SMNVEV (reference sequence). The V and J ends lost 5 bases and 9 bases, in that order; junction bases with no gene match: 8. The CDR3 runs to 13 residues. The CDR3 reads CASSPPPGLTQYF. The DNA for the CDR3 is TGTGCCAGCAGTCCTCCCCCGGGACTAACGCAGTATTTT.

The chain carries TRBV6-5 and TRBJ1-4; 9 bases align to TRBD1. Germline assignment: CDR1 MNHEY and CDR2 SVGAGI. With 7 bases clipped from V and 7 bases from J, the junction kept 7 bases outside the gene matches. This CDR3 is 14 amino acids long. DNA of the CDR3: TGTGCCAGCAATACAGGGGGCGCAGTTGAAAAACTGTTTTTT. It encodes CASNTGGAVEKLFF.

The count of this clone is one. The V call is TRBV5-6, the J call TRBJ1-2, with D possibly matching TRBD1 (6 bases). The CDR3 sequence is 11 residues long. From germline, CDR1 is SGHDT and CDR2 YYEEEE. V was trimmed by 0 bases and J by 12 bases, leaving 9 bases between them. CDR3 DNA: TGTGCCAGCAGCTTGGGGCAGGGGAACACCTTC. Residues: CASSLGQGNTF.

The rearrangement joins TRBV29-1 to TRBJ2-7; 9 bases fit TRBD1. CDR3 length equals 16 residues. Germline CDR1 and CDR2: SQVTM and ANQGSEA. V gave up 2 bases and J gave up 5 bases; unmatched junction bases: 13. CDR3 coding DNA: TGCAGCGTTGAATTGGCGGACAGGGGCACGAGTCACGAGCAGTACTTC. It is translated as CSVELADRGTSHEQYF.

CDR3 in amino acids: CASSELTGYGQPQHF. CDR3 in DNA: TGTGCCAGCAGTGAACTTACGGGGTACGGCCAGCCCCAGCATTTT. The chain has TRBV2 and TRBJ1-5; D is undetermined. V was shortened by 2 bases and J by 7 bases, with 15 bases between the two germline ends. The CDR3 sequence is 15 residues long. The germline V gene has CDR1 SNHLY and CDR2 FYNNEI.

This clone appeared a few times. The rearrangement uses TRBV5-6 and TRBJ2-7, with a weak D call TRBD1 (6 bases). Per germline, CDR1 SGHDT and CDR2 YYEEEE. Between the trimmed V and J ends, which lost 4 bases and 4 bases, there was a span of 21 bases. There are 16 residues in the CDR3. CDR3 DNA: TGTGCCAGCAGCCCTACAGGGAAAAAGGGCCAGTACGAGCAGTACTTC. Translation: CASSPTGKKGQYEQYF.

Only one count was recorded for this clone. The genes are TRBV19 and TRBJ1-5; 7 bases are a match to TRBD1. Germline trimming cut 6 bases from V and 1 base from J; bases unmatched to any gene: 6. The CDR3 is 15 residues long. In germline, CDR1 is LNHDA, CDR2 SQIVND (reference sequence). The CDR3 region has the DNA TGTGCCAGTAGGCGTGGACAGGCGAGCAATCAGCCCCAGCATTTT. Its protein product is CASRRGQASNQPQHF.

This sequence joins TRBV7-3 and TRBJ2-3, with D hard to call. Germline V lookup: CDR1 SGHTA, CDR2 FQGTGA. Trimming removed 2 bases at V and 4 bases at J, with 7 bases between. The CDR3 is 13 amino acids. The DNA of the CDR3 is TGTGCCAGCAGCTTACAGCAGGCAGATACGCAGTATTTT. Protein: CASSLQQADTQYF. Full variable domain (missing parts from reference TRBV7-3 and TRBJ2-3): GAGVSQTPSNKVTEKGKYVELRCDPISGHTALYWYRQSLGQGPEFLIYFQGTGAADDSGLPNDRFFAVRPEGSVSTLKIQRTERGDSAVYLCASSLQQADTQYFGPGTRLTVL.

This chain uses TRBV30 with TRBJ1-5; the D is unclear. Germline CDR1 GTSNPN, CDR2 SVGIG (reference sequence). The CDR3 is 14 residues long. V gave up 4 bases and J gave up 3 bases, with 13 bases separating them. The CDR3 region has the DNA TGTGCCTGGACCAAGAGAGGATCCAATCAGCCCCAGCATTTT. Residues: CAWTKRGSNQPQHF.

The J gene is TRBJ2-5, the V gene TRBV19, with D possibly being TRBD1 (6 bases). V was shortened by 5 bases and J by 3 bases, with 10 bases between the two germline ends. This CDR3 comprises 13 residues. The V gene's germline CDR1 is LNHDA and CDR2 SQIVND (reference sequence). DNA for the CDR3: TGTGCCAGTAGTTTTCACAGGGAAGAGACCCAGTACTTC. This translates into CASSFHREETQYF.

On this clone: A single base separates this from a much larger clone, so it may be a read error. J is TRBJ1-5 and V is TRBV3-1 (or the pseudogene TRBV3-2); D gene unclear. The length of the CDR3 is 13 residues. Per germline, CDR1 LGHDT and CDR2 YNNKEL (reference sequence). The V and J ends lost 1 base and 4 bases respectively, with 5 bases between them. CDR3 DNA: TGTGCCAGCAGCCAAGCGGAGAATCAGCCCCAGCATTTT. Amino acid sequence: CASSQAENQPQHF.

The J gene is TRBJ1-5, the V gene TRBV6-5; no firm D call. Germline V gene lookup returns CDR1 MNHEY and CDR2 SVGAGI. CDR3 length: 15 residues. The V end lost 7 bases, the J end lost 3 bases, and 16 bases lay between the germline ends. Written as DNA, the CDR3 is TGTGCCAGCACAAGCGGGAGCAGTAACAATCAGCCCCAGCATTTT. It codes for CASTSGSSNNQPQHF.

The chain recombines TRBV4-2 with TRBJ2-7; TRBD1 aligns across 10 bases. From germline, CDR1 is LGHNA and CDR2 YNFKEQ. V was clipped by 3 bases and J by 3 bases; unmatched bases: 5. The CDR3 has 15 residues. The CDR3 loop is CASSHTGTGDYEQYF. CDR3 nucleotides: TGTGCCAGCAGCCATACCGGGACAGGGGACTACGAGCAGTACTTC.

The chain is built from TRBV30 and TRBJ2-7; D is ambiguous. Trimming cost V 5 bases and J 3 bases, with 11 bases left between them. There are 12 residues in the CDR3. Germline V gene data show CDR1 as GTSNPN and CDR2 as SVGIG (reference sequence). The CDR3 is CAWGQNYYEQYF. The CDR3, as DNA: TGTGCCTGGGGTCAAAACTACTACGAGCAGTACTTC.

The CDR3 DNA sequence: TGCGCCAGCAGCTCACGGGGGACAGACTACGAGCAGTACTTC. Its translation: CASSSRGTDYEQYF. The V and J genes are TRBV5-1 and TRBJ2-7; possibly TRBD1 for D (7 bases). V was clipped by 3 bases and J by 3 bases, with 13 bases between them. This CDR3 comprises 14 residues. Germline V gene lookup returns CDR1 SGHRS and CDR2 YFSETQ.

This chain joins TRBV7-9 and TRBJ2-5; D is unclear. This CDR3 spans 11 amino acids. Trimming left V 5 bases short and J 2 bases short, with 3 bases between. The germline CDR1 and CDR2 sequences are SEHNR and FQNEAQ (reference sequence). CDR3 in DNA: TGTGCCAGCAGCCAACAAGAGACCCAGTACTTC. The encoded protein is CASSQQETQYF.